The TCR beta chain under discussion was sequenced for a study of early T cells in non-severe SARS-CoV-2 infection. As for the study in general: Sequencing used unsorted whole-blood bulk RNA, so chains lack pairing. Study-level findings and limits: Matching with VDJdb favored anti-spike CD8 responses (missing private and CD4 specificities).

The CDR3 has 15 amino acids. V was clipped by 1 base and J by 5 bases, with 18 bases between them. CDR1 and CDR2 (germline): GTSNPN, SVGIG (reference sequence). Individual cDNA molecules were tagged with unique molecular identifiers, the study reported. TCRdb reprocessed the 5' RACE reads via MiXCR and lists one record per CDR3 protein. The data show approximately 29,000 distinct CDR3 sequences, roughly 7.2% seen once. The table lists this clonotype with many counts. Its specificity is not known. Sequencing was carried out using whole blood. V is TRBV30 and J is TRBJ2-7; weak D call: TRBD1 (6 bases). This TCR was sampled from an adult who was a healthcare worker with PCR-confirmed SARS-CoV-2 infection or an uninfected control (not recorded which). The CDR3 is CAWSGGGGRVDEQYF. Written as DNA, the CDR3 is TGTGCCTGGAGTGGAGGGGGTGGTCGTGTAGACGAGCAGTACTTC.